These T cell receptor beta chains were read from a single sample in a study of blood T cell repertoires in COVID-19. Method: immunoSEQ multiplex PCR; TCRdb's copy keeps in-frame clones and lacks some. Of under 100,000 clones in the sample, about 84% were seen once. The sequenced sample was peripheral blood. All receptors come from a man older than 75 with active or convalescent COVID-19. The CDR3 runs from the conserved cysteine through the conserved F or W. Fields, in order: clone size, D gene, V gene, J gene, CDR3 DNA, CDR3 protein. A D gene is named only where the DNA matches it firmly. The size of a clone is reported for some rows only, either as once, few or many, or as a class for expanded clones.

size: -; D: -; V: TRBV19; J: TRBJ1-2; DNA: TGTGCCAGTAGTATAGGGTTCCTGAGCTATGGCTACACCTTC; CDR3: CASSIGFLSYGYTF
size: -; D: TRBD1; V: TRBV4-2; J: TRBJ2-5; DNA: TGTGCCAGCAGCCAGGGGGACAGGGGTAAGACCCAGTACTTC; CDR3: CASSQGDRGKTQYF
size: few; D: -; V: TRBV20-1; J: TRBJ1-5; DNA: TGCAGTGCTAGTAACAGGGCCTATAGCAATCAGCCCCAGCATTTT; CDR3: CSASNRAYSNQPQHF
size: few; D: TRBD1; V: TRBV14; J: TRBJ2-7; DNA: TGTGCCAGCAGCCAAGGCCCTGGGACAGTCTACGAGCAGTACTTC; CDR3: CASSQGPGTVYEQYF
size: -; D: TRBD2; V: TRBV9; J: TRBJ2-7; DNA: TGTGCCAGCAGCCTAGACGCGGGGGGCGCTAACTACGAGCAGTACTTC; CDR3: CASSLDAGGANYEQYF
size: -; D: -; V: TRBV11-2; J: TRBJ1-4; DNA: TGTGCCAGCAGCTCCTTCCAGGGGTCGGGTGAAAAACTGTTTTTT; CDR3: CASSSFQGSGEKLFF
size: -; D: -; V: TRBV7-2; J: TRBJ1-2; DNA: TGTGCCAGCAGCTTAGGTGGGGCCGCGAACTATGGCTACACCTTC; CDR3: CASSLGGAANYGYTF
size: -; D: TRBD1; V: TRBV4-1; J: TRBJ1-4; DNA: TGCGCCAGCAGCTCATTAGGACAGGGCCCTAATGAAAAACTGTTTTTT; CDR3: CASSSLGQGPNEKLFF
size: -; D: -; V: TRBV5-1; J: TRBJ1-5; DNA: TGCGCCAGCAGCTTGGGCGGCCCGAGCCCCCAGCATTTT; CDR3: CASSLGGPSPQHF
size: -; D: -; V: TRBV3-1/TRBV3-2; J: TRBJ1-1; DNA: TGTGCCAGCAGCCAAGACTCGCGAAACACTGAAGCTTTCTTT; CDR3: CASSQDSRNTEAFF
size: -; D: TRBD2; V: TRBV6-2/TRBV6-3; J: TRBJ2-5; DNA: TGTGCCAGCAGCCGAAGCCTAGCGGGGATCCAAGAGACCCAGTACTTC; CDR3: CASSRSLAGIQETQYF
size: -; D: -; V: TRBV6-2/TRBV6-3; J: TRBJ2-7; DNA: TGTGCCAGCAGTTACGGACTTGTCTACGAGCAGTACTTC; CDR3: CASSYGLVYEQYF
size: -; D: TRBD1; V: TRBV7-2; J: TRBJ1-2; DNA: TGTGCCAGCAGCGCGACAGGGTTCTTTCGCGGCTACACCTTC; CDR3: CASSATGFFRGYTF
size: -; D: -; V: TRBV19; J: TRBJ2-7; DNA: TGTGCCAGTAGTATGTCCGACAGTCAATACGAGCAGTACTTC; CDR3: CASSMSDSQYEQYF
size: few; D: TRBD2; V: TRBV20-1; J: TRBJ2-7; DNA: TGCAGTGCTAGTGGTCTAGCGGGGGGCGAGCAGTACTTC; CDR3: CSASGLAGGEQYF
size: -; D: -; V: TRBV30; J: TRBJ1-4; DNA: TGTGCCTGGGGTGGAGAGGCGGCTATTAATGAAAAACTGTTTTTT; CDR3: CAWGGEAAINEKLFF
size: -; D: -; V: TRBV5-5; J: TRBJ2-3; DNA: TGTGCCAGCAGCTTGTCGGGTGGCTCTGGCACAGATACGCAGTATTTT; CDR3: CASSLSGGSGTDTQYF